The 21 T cell receptor beta chains below come from one sample, sequenced in a study of blood T cell repertoires in COVID-19. Clones were read by immunoSEQ multiplex PCR, and TCRdb kept only the in-frame ones, dropping some. The sample contains around 300,000 clones, around 81% of which appear only once. Sequenced sample: peripheral blood. The receptor set was obtained from a woman aged 45-59 years with active or convalescent COVID-19.

The J gene is TRBJ1-6, the V gene TRBV6-6, with D hard to call. CDR1 MNHNY and CDR2 SVGAGI come from the germline V gene (reference sequence). V was cut by 0 bases and J by 0 bases, with 6 bases left in between. The CDR3 loop spans 16 amino acids. CDR3 DNA: TGTGCCAGCAGTTACTCGGGGAGCTCCTATAATTCACCCCTCCACTTT. Amino acid sequence: CASSYSGSSYNSPLHF.

The rearrangement links TRBV7-8 to TRBJ1-5; D uncertain. This CDR3 has 15 amino acids. Germline loops: CDR1 SGHVS, CDR2 FQNEAQ. V lost 1 base, J lost 7 bases, and 14 bases lay in between. CDR3 coding DNA: TGTGCCAGCAGCTTAGTATCGGGGTCCGGCCAGCCCCAGCATTTT. This encodes CASSLVSGSGQPQHF.

The V call is TRBV10-3, the J call TRBJ2-7; tentative D call: TRBD2 (5 bases). The CDR3 spans 13 residues. The germline V and J ends were trimmed by 5 bases and 2 bases, with 10 bases remaining between them. Germline V gene data show CDR1 as ENHRY and CDR2 as SYGVKD. CDR3 nucleotides: TGTGCCATCAGTCTAGCTCCAACCTACGAGCAGTACTTC. Its translation: CAISLAPTYEQYF.

This chain links TRBV29-1 with TRBJ2-7; D may be TRBD2 (6 bases). Trimming removed 6 bases from V and 6 bases from J, with 21 bases in between. This CDR3 contains 14 residues. The germline CDR1 and CDR2 sequences are SQVTM and ANQGSEA. This chain's CDR3 is CSVAMGTAVSEQYF. Written as DNA, the CDR3 is TGCAGCGTGGCAATGGGGACTGCCGTTTCCGAGCAGTACTTC.

The chain links TRBV6-5 to TRBJ1-1; tentative D call: TRBD1 (5 bases). This CDR3 has 11 residues. Trimming left V 6 bases short and J 7 bases short, with 9 bases between. Germline V CDR1 and CDR2: MNHEY, SVGAGI. In nucleotides, the CDR3 is TGTGCCAGCAGGCGTACAGGTGAAGCTTTCTTT. Protein sequence: CASRRTGEAFF.

This clone was seen a few times. V gene TRBV2 combines with J gene TRBJ1-1; a possible D gene is TRBD1 (6 bases). This CDR3 is 11 amino acids long. The V end lost 1 base, the J end lost 11 bases, and 8 bases lay between the germline ends. Germline values: CDR1 SNHLY, CDR2 FYNNEI. This CDR3 is CASSEEGGAFF. CDR3 coding DNA: TGTGCCAGCAGTGAAGAGGGGGGGGCTTTCTTT.

The chain has TRBV12-5 and TRBJ1-5; D not certain. The V end lost 2 bases, the J end lost 1 base, and 15 bases lay between the germline ends. The CDR3 is made up of 17 amino acids. The V gene's germline CDR1 is LGHNT and CDR2 FRNRAP. The CDR3 protein is CASGLFLGGRSNQPQHF. The CDR3 DNA reads as TGTGCTAGTGGTTTGTTCTTAGGAGGCCGAAGCAATCAGCCCCAGCATTTT.

This clone has a handful of counts. The chain carries TRBV5-4 and TRBJ2-3; TRBD2 aligns across 7 bases. Losses at the gene ends were 3 bases for V and 6 bases for J; bases not matched to a gene: 4. CDR3 length: 13 residues. Germline V gene data show CDR1 as SGHNT and CDR2 as YYREEE (reference sequence). The CDR3 reads CASSWGLLDTQYF. CDR3 DNA: TGTGCCAGCAGCTGGGGACTATTGGATACGCAGTATTTT.

The table lists this clone with a few counts. This chain links TRBV10-3 with TRBJ1-2; possibly TRBD1 for D (5 bases). Germline V CDR1 and CDR2: ENHRY, SYGVKD. The V end was cut by 7 bases, the J end by 7 bases, with 19 bases between. The CDR3 is 14 residues long. The CDR3 sequence: CAITLSQGETGYTF. Here the CDR3 DNA reads TGTGCCATCACTTTGAGCCAGGGCGAGACTGGCTACACCTTC.

This chain connects TRBV29-1 to TRBJ2-5, with a tentative D call TRBD2 (5 bases). V was cut by 4 bases and J by 1 base, with 7 bases left in between. Looked up from germline, CDR1 is SQVTM and CDR2 is ANQGSEA. This CDR3 is built from 12 residues. The DNA for the CDR3 is TGCAGCGTTGGTCGGGGCCAAGAGACCCAGTACTTC. Its translation: CSVGRGQETQYF.

This clone came up once. J is TRBJ1-2 and V is TRBV2, with D perhaps matching TRBD1 (6 bases). Germline V gene data show CDR1 as SNHLY and CDR2 as FYNNEI. With 5 bases removed from V and 2 bases from J, the gap between germline ends came to 9 bases. This CDR3 spans 13 amino acids. The CDR3 here is CASSRQDNYGYTF. The CDR3 DNA sequence: TGTGCCAGCAGTAGACAGGACAACTATGGCTACACCTTC.

This sequence joins TRBV2 and TRBJ1-4; tentatively, D is TRBD1 (6 bases). The CDR3 sequence is 15 residues long. With 3 bases removed from V and 0 bases from J, the gap between germline ends came to 8 bases. CDR1 is SNHLY and CDR2 is FYNNEI in the germline V gene. The CDR3 loop is CASSENRATNEKLFF. The CDR3 DNA reads as TGTGCCAGCAGTGAGAACAGGGCAACTAATGAAAAACTGTTTTTT.

The chain links TRBV5-1 to TRBJ2-5, with 12 bases fitting TRBD2. The V segment lost 4 bases and the J segment 4 bases; nucleotides outside the gene matches: 5. This CDR3 is 15 amino acids long. Germline lookup yields CDR1 SGHRS and CDR2 YFSETQ. The CDR3 region has the DNA TGCGCCAGCAGCGCGACTAGCGGGAGCCCAGAGACCCAGTACTTC. Protein: CASSATSGSPETQYF.

The CDR3 here is CASSRQGGYEKLFF. The CDR3 nucleotides read TGTGCCAGCAGTCGACAGGGGGGGTACGAAAAACTGTTTTTT. This rearrangement joins TRBV2 to TRBJ1-4; TRBD1 agrees at 9 bases. The germline V gene encodes CDR1 SNHLY and CDR2 FYNNEI. With V trimmed by 5 bases and J by 8 bases, 6 bases remained unmatched. The CDR3 consists of 14 residues.

The genes are TRBV7-9 and TRBJ2-3; D might be TRBD2 (6 bases). The CDR3 is 15 amino acids. The ends were cut back, 1 base at V and 3 bases at J, with 11 bases in the middle. CDR1 is SEHNR, CDR2 FQNEAQ, per germline (reference sequence). Written as DNA, the CDR3 is TGTGCCAGCAGCTTAGTCGGGGGTTGGACAGATACGCAGTATTTT. Amino acid sequence: CASSLVGGWTDTQYF.

This chain uses TRBV3-1 (or the pseudogene TRBV3-2) with TRBJ2-2; 11 bases map to TRBD2. CDR3 size: 13 residues. V shed 6 bases and J 8 bases; nucleotides not matched to a gene: 2. Germline loops: CDR1 LGHDT, CDR2 YNNKEL (reference sequence). The CDR3 sequence is CASRLAGGGELFF. CDR3 sequence (DNA): TGTGCCAGCAGGCTAGCGGGAGGTGGGGAGCTGTTTTTT.

The chain has TRBV12-5 and TRBJ1-5; the match to TRBD1 covers 9 bases. From germline, CDR1 is LGHNT and CDR2 FRNRAP. There are 17 residues in the CDR3. V dropped 0 bases and J dropped 4; count of bases not matched to a gene: 7. CDR3 protein: CASGLVRSGTGNQPQHF. The CDR3 bases are TGTGCTAGTGGTTTGGTACGGTCCGGGACAGGGAATCAGCCCCAGCATTTT. The variable domain in full, completed from reference TRBV12-5 and TRBJ1-5, reads DARVTQTPRHKVTEMGQEVTMRCQPILGHNTVFWYRQTMMQGLELLAYFRNRAPLDDSGMPKDRFSAEMPDATLATLKIQPSEPRDSAVYFCASGLVRSGTGNQPQHFGDGTRLSIL.

This clone was observed a few times. This chain connects TRBV28 to TRBJ1-6, with 8 bases that match TRBD1. The CDR3 covers 15 residues. Trimming removed 6 bases from V and 6 bases from J; junction bases left unmatched: 7. CDR1 MDHEN and CDR2 SYDVKM come from the germline V gene. The CDR3 DNA reads as TGTGCCAGCAGGGCGGGACAGGCGGTTAATTCACCCCTCCACTTT. Residues: CASRAGQAVNSPLHF.

V and J are TRBV27 and TRBJ1-2; TRBD1 matches 12 bases. The germline CDR1 and CDR2 sequences are MNHEY and SMNVEV (reference sequence). The junction had 6 bases not matched to a gene; V was cut back by 6 bases and J by 7 bases. The CDR3 loop spans 14 amino acids. The CDR3 here is CASSMGQGAFGYTF. The CDR3 coding sequence is TGTGCCAGCAGCATGGGACAGGGGGCGTTTGGCTACACCTTC.

The table lists this clone with a few counts. The chain uses TRBV6-2 or TRBV6-3 and TRBJ2-1; D remains unclear. Germline CDR1 and CDR2: MNHEY and SVGEGT. The ends were cut back, 0 bases at V and 4 bases at J, with 7 bases in the middle. The CDR3 has 14 amino acids. The CDR3 bases are TGTGCCAGCAGTTACTCGAGACTTTACAATGAGCAGTTCTTC. Translation gives CASSYSRLYNEQFF.

This clone was seen only once. The V call is TRBV28, the J call TRBJ1-2; D may be TRBD1 (6 bases). Germline loops: CDR1 MDHEN, CDR2 SYDVKM. The V and J ends lost 3 bases and 4 bases respectively, with 9 bases between them. The CDR3 spans 13 residues. CDR3 residues: CASSFQGFYGYTF. The CDR3 region has the DNA TGTGCCAGCAGTTTCCAGGGGTTCTATGGCTACACCTTC.